Below are 20 T cell receptor beta chains sequenced from a single sample in a study of blood T cell repertoires in COVID-19. The protocol was immunoSEQ multiplex PCR, while the TCRdb copy is restricted to in-frame clones and leaves out a portion. The table has 250,000 to 300,000 clones, less than 90% seen once; the top ten hold under 15%. The sample was peripheral blood. All receptors derive from a woman in her 70s with COVID-19, enrolled during active disease.

Only a few counts were recorded for this clone. This chain links TRBV7-7 with TRBJ2-1; 8 nucleotides line up with TRBD1. CDR3 length: 15 residues. Germline V gene lookup returns CDR1 SSHAT and CDR2 FNYEAQ (reference sequence). J gave up 9 bases and V 5 bases, and 12 bases lay outside the gene matches. The CDR3 region has the DNA TGTGCCAGCAGCAAGGCCGGGACAGGTGGAGGTGAGCAGTTCTTC. Amino acid sequence: CASSKAGTGGGEQFF.

About this clone itself: Other DNA sequences in the sample encode the same CDR3. The V call is TRBV5-1, the J call TRBJ2-5, with D possibly matching TRBD2 (5 bases). The V end lost 0 bases, the J end lost 1 base, and 7 bases lay between the germline ends. The CDR3 runs to 14 residues. Germline V gene sequence: CDR1 SGHRS, CDR2 YFSETQ. Here the CDR3 DNA reads TGCGCCAGCAGCTTGGGTACTAGCCAAGAGACCCAGTACTTC. Protein product: CASSLGTSQETQYF.

The CDR3 loop is CASRRQISGNTIYF. Written as DNA, the CDR3 is TGTGCCAGTCGGAGACAGATTTCTGGAAACACCATATATTTT. V usage is TRBV19 and J usage is TRBJ1-3; TRBD1 is a possible D gene (5 bases). V was shortened by 8 bases and J by 1 base, with 12 bases between the two germline ends. Germline V gene lookup returns CDR1 LNHDA and CDR2 SQIVND (reference sequence). This CDR3 is built from 14 residues.

The V call is TRBV9, the J call TRBJ1-1; no clear D. Looked up from germline, CDR1 is SGDLS and CDR2 is YYNGEE. Trimming took 2 bases from V and 5 from J, leaving 16 bases between them. The CDR3 length is 15 residues. The CDR3 region has the DNA TGTGCCAGCAGCGTTCAAAGTCACGGGAAAACTGAAGCTTTCTTT. Its translation: CASSVQSHGKTEAFF.

This chain links TRBV7-2 with TRBJ2-7, with 11 bases aligning to TRBD1. There are 14 residues in the CDR3. Germline CDR1 is SGHTA and CDR2 is FQGNSA. V dropped 3 bases and J dropped 4; count of bases not matched to a gene: 2. CDR3 protein: CASSFGTGGYEQYF. The CDR3 DNA follows: TGTGCCAGCAGCTTTGGGACAGGGGGTTACGAGCAGTACTTC.

V is TRBV7-2 and J is TRBJ1-4; D perhaps matches TRBD1 (6 bases). Germline values: CDR1 SGHTA, CDR2 FQGNSA. The CDR3 consists of 18 residues. The V and J ends lost 6 bases and 4 bases respectively, with 24 bases between them. The CDR3, as DNA: TGTGCCAGCAGTCTGTACCGTGGGGGCGAAACCCTTAATGAAAAACTGTTTTTT. Its protein product is CASSLYRGGETLNEKLFF.

This chain connects TRBV5-1 to TRBJ2-6; D is unclear. The length of the CDR3 is 15 residues. V shed 0 bases and J shed 1 base, with 5 bases lying between them. CDR1 is SGHRS, CDR2 YFSETQ, per germline. The CDR3 DNA sequence: TGCGCCAGCAGCTTGGTAGCTTCTGGGGCCAACGTCCTGACTTTC. It codes for CASSLVASGANVLTF.

The chain links TRBV3-1 (or the pseudogene TRBV3-2) to TRBJ2-5; D unclear. Looked up from germline, CDR1 is LGHDT and CDR2 is YNNKEL (reference sequence). V was clipped by 2 bases and J by 3 bases, with 7 bases between them. The CDR3 consists of 13 residues. The CDR3 is CASSQLTEETQYF. In DNA, the CDR3 is TGTGCCAGCAGCCAACTAACGGAAGAGACCCAGTACTTC.

This clone showed up many times. The V gene is TRBV3-1 (or the pseudogene TRBV3-2), the J gene TRBJ1-2, with D tentatively TRBD1 (6 bases). V lost 4 bases to trimming and J lost 5 bases, with 8 bases between them. The germline gives CDR1 LGHDT, CDR2 YNNKEL (reference sequence). This CDR3 spans 12 amino acids. This CDR3 is CASSPRGYGYTF. CDR3 nucleotides: TGTGCCAGCAGCCCCAGGGGTTATGGCTACACCTTC.

The chain couples TRBV9 to TRBJ1-2; 7 bases are a match to TRBD1. The CDR3 runs to 12 residues. CDR1 is SGDLS and CDR2 is YYNGEE in the germline V gene. J lost 8 bases, V lost 3 bases, and 4 bases had no gene match. CDR3 nucleotide sequence: TGTGCCAGCAGCGAACAGGGGTACGGCTACACCTTC. Its translation is CASSEQGYGYTF.

This chain links TRBV5-1 with TRBJ1-2; D not resolved. There are 15 residues in the CDR3. In germline, CDR1 is SGHRS, CDR2 YFSETQ. The ends were cut back, 0 bases at V and 0 bases at J, with 9 bases in the middle. CDR3 loop: CASSLESVTNYGYTF. DNA of the CDR3: TGCGCCAGCAGCTTGGAATCAGTCACTAACTATGGCTACACCTTC.

This clone was counted a few times. V is TRBV2 and J is TRBJ1-1; no clear D gene. Germline lookup yields CDR1 SNHLY and CDR2 FYNNEI. CDR3 length: 13 amino acids. V was cut by 4 bases and J by 0 bases, with 6 bases left in between. CDR3 sequence reads: CASSVAVNTEAFF. The CDR3 coding sequence is TGTGCCAGCAGTGTGGCGGTGAACACTGAAGCTTTCTTT.

The chain links TRBV28 to TRBJ1-1; D perhaps matches TRBD1 (5 bases). The CDR3 is 17 amino acids. Trimming took 2 bases from V and 0 from J, leaving 16 bases between them. Germline V gives CDR1 MDHEN, CDR2 SYDVKM. The CDR3 region has the DNA TGTGCCAGCAGTTTACCGTTTGACAGAAAAATGAACACTGAAGCTTTCTTT. This codes for CASSLPFDRKMNTEAFF. Drawing the rest from reference TRBV28 and TRBJ1-1, the complete variable domain is DVKVTQSSRYLVKRTGEKVFLECVQDMDHENMFWYRQDPGLGLRLIYFSYDVKMKEKGDIPEGYSVSREKKERFSLILESASTNQTSMYLCASSLPFDRKMNTEAFFGQGTRLTVV.

This chain links TRBV29-1 with TRBJ1-2; 10 bases agree with TRBD1. The CDR3 length is 15 residues. Trimming removed 2 bases from V and 5 bases from J; junction bases left unmatched: 8. The germline V gene has CDR1 SQVTM and CDR2 ANQGSEA. The CDR3 DNA sequence: TGCAGCGTTGAATCGGACAGGGGGAATTCTTATGGCTACACCTTC. Protein: CSVESDRGNSYGYTF.

There are a few counts of this clone. The genes are TRBV5-6 and TRBJ1-2; 9 nucleotides line up with TRBD1. CDR1 and CDR2 from the germline V gene are SGHDT and YYEEEE. The CDR3 sequence is 14 residues long. The ends lost 6 bases at V and 2 bases at J; junction bases unmatched: 5. CDR3 protein: CASTRDRENYGYTF. The CDR3 coding sequence is TGTGCCAGCACCCGGGACAGGGAAAACTATGGCTACACCTTC.

The rearrangement joins TRBV20-1 to TRBJ2-7, with 11 bases that match TRBD2. V lost 3 bases to trimming and J lost 4 bases; unmatched junction nucleotides: 11. Per the germline V gene, CDR1 is DFQATT and CDR2 is SNEGSKA (reference sequence). This CDR3 is 16 amino acids long. The CDR3 protein is CSASGSLAGGLYEQYF. The CDR3 bases are TGCAGTGCTAGTGGGTCTCTAGCGGGGGGACTATACGAGCAGTACTTC.

The rearrangement joins TRBV5-1 to TRBJ2-5, with TRBD2 identical over 10 bases. V trimming: 5 bases; J trimming: 3 bases; junction bases outside the gene matches: 7. Germline lookup yields CDR1 SGHRS and CDR2 YFSETQ. The CDR3 is made up of 15 amino acids. CDR3 protein: CASSSLAGGKETQYF. The CDR3 bases are TGCGCCAGCAGTTCCTTAGCGGGGGGTAAAGAGACCCAGTACTTC.

The chain has TRBV19 and TRBJ1-6; 7 bases are a match to TRBD1. The CDR3 has 14 amino acids. The trim removed 6 bases at V and 8 bases at J, leaving 7 bases unmatched. Germline CDR1 reads LNHDA; CDR2 reads SQIVND (reference sequence). The CDR3: CASRTGYLYSPLHF. DNA for the CDR3: TGTGCCAGTAGGACAGGGTATCTTTATTCACCCCTCCACTTT.

This rearrangement joins TRBV12-3 or TRBV12-4 to TRBJ1-1, with D possibly matching TRBD1 (5 bases). This CDR3 has 13 residues. Trimming cost V 4 bases and J 4 bases, with 10 bases left between them. CDR3 sequence: CASSSGTPTEAFF. In nucleotides, the CDR3 is TGTGCCAGCAGTTCCGGGACTCCCACTGAAGCTTTCTTT.

V and J are TRBV12-3 or TRBV12-4 and TRBJ2-7, with a tentative D call TRBD1 (5 bases). The germline V and J ends were trimmed by 4 bases and 4 bases, with 11 bases remaining between them. The CDR3 spans 13 residues. This CDR3 reads CASSSRVGYEQYF. CDR3 bases: TGTGCCAGCAGTTCCAGGGTGGGGTACGAGCAGTACTTC.